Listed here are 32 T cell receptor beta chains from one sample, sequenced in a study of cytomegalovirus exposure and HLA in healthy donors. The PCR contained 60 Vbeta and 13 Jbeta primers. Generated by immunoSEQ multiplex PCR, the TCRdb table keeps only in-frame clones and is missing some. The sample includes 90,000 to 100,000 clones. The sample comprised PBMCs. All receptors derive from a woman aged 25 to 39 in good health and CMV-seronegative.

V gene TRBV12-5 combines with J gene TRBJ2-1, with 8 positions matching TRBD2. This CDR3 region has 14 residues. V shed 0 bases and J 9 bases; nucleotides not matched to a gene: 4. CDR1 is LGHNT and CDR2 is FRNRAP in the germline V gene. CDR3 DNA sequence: TGTGCTAGTGGTTTGGTAAGCGGGGGTGGTGAGCAGTTCTTC. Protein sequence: CASGLVSGGGEQFF.

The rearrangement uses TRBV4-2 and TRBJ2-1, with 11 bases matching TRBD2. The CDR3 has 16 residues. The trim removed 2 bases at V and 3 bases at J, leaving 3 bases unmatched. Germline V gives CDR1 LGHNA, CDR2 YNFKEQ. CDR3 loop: CASSQQTSGIYNEQFF. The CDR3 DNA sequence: TGTGCCAGCAGCCAACAGACTAGCGGGATCTACAATGAGCAGTTCTTC.

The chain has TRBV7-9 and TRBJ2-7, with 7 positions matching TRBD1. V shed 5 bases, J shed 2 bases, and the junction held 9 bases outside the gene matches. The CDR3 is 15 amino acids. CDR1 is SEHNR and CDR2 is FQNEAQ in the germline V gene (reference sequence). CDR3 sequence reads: CASSLTGDLTYEQYF. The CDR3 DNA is TGTGCCAGCAGCCTCACAGGGGATCTTACCTACGAGCAGTACTTC.

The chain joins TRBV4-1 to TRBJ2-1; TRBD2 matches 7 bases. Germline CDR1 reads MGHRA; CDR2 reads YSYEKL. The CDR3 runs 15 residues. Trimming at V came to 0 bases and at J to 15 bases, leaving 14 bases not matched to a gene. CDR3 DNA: TGCGCCAGCAGCCAAGATCGGGGGGTTGTGAGGGAGACGTTCTTC. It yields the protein CASSQDRGVVRETFF.

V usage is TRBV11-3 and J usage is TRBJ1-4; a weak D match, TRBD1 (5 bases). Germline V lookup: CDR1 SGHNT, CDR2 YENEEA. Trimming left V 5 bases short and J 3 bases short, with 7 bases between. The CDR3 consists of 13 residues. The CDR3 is CASSPGPNEKLFF. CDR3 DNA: TGTGCCAGCAGCCCAGGGCCTAATGAAAAACTGTTTTTT.

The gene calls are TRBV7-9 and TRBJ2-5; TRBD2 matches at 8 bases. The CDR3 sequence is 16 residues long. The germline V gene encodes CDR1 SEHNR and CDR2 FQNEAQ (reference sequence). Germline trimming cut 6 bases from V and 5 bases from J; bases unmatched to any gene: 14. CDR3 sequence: CASSPSLAAGKETQYF. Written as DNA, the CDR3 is TGTGCCAGCAGTCCCTCACTAGCGGCGGGGAAGGAGACCCAGTACTTC.

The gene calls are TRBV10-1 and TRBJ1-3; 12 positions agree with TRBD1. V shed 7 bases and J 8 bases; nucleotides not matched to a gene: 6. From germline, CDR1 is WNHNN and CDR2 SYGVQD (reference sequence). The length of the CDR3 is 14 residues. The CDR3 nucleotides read TGCGCCAGCATTCCGGGACAGGGGGCAGACACCATATATTTT. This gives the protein CASIPGQGADTIYF.

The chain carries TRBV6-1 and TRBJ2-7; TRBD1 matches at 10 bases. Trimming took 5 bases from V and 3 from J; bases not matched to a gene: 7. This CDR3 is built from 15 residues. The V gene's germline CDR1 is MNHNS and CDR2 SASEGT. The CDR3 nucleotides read TGTGCCAGCAGTAAACCGGGACAGGGGTTCTACGAGCAGTACTTC. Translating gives CASSKPGQGFYEQYF.

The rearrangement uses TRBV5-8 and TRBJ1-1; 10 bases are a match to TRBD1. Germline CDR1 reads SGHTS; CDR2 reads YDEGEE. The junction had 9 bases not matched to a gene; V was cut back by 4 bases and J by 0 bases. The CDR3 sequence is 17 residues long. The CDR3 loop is CASSLLGTGALNTEAFF. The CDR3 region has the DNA TGTGCCAGCAGCCTACTTGGGACAGGGGCTTTGAACACTGAAGCTTTCTTT.

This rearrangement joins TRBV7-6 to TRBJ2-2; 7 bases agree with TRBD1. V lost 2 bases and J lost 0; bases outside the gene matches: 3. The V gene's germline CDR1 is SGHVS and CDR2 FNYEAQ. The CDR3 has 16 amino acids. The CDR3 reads CASSLRGTANTGELFF. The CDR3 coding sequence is TGTGCCAGCAGCTTAAGGGGGACAGCGAACACCGGGGAGCTGTTTTTT. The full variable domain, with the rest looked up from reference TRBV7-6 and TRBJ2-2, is GAGVSQSPRYKVTKRGQDVALRCDPISGHVSLYWYRQALGQGPEFLTYFNYEAQQDKSGLPNDRFSAERPEGSISTLTIQRTEQRDSAMYRCASSLRGTANTGELFFGEGSRLTVL.

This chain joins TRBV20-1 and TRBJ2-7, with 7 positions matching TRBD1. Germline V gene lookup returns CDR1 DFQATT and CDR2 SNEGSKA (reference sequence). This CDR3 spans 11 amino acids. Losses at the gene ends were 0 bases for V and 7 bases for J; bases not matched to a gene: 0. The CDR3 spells CSAREDREQYF. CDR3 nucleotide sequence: TGCAGTGCTAGAGAGGACAGGGAGCAGTACTTC.

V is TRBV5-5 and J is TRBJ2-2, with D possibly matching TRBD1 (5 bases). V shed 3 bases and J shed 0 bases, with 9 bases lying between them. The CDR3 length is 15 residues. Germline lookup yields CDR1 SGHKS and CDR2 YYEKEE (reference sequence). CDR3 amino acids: CASSSTTANTGELFF. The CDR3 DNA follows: TGTGCCAGCAGCTCTACGACAGCGAACACCGGGGAGCTGTTTTTT.

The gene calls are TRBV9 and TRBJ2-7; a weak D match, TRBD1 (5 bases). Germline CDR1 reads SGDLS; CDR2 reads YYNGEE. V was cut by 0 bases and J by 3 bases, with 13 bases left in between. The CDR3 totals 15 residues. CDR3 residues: CASSVGPLQGYEQYF. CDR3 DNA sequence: TGTGCCAGCAGCGTAGGCCCTCTTCAGGGCTACGAGCAGTACTTC.

CDR3 protein: CASSLRDTSYEQYF. The CDR3 DNA follows: TGTGCCAGCAGTCTCCGGGACACCTCCTACGAGCAGTACTTC. The rearrangement links TRBV6-1 to TRBJ2-7; D possibly corresponds to TRBD1 (6 bases). Trimming removed 5 bases at V and 0 bases at J, with 11 bases between. Germline-derived CDR1 and CDR2 are MNHNS and SASEGT. This CDR3 contains 14 residues.

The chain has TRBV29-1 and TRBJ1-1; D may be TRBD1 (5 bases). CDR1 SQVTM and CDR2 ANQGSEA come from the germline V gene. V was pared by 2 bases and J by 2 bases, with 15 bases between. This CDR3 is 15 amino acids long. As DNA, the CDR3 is TGCAGCGTTGAATTTTCGGTGACAGTTAACACTGAAGCTTTCTTT. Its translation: CSVEFSVTVNTEAFF.

In DNA, the CDR3 is TGTGCCAGCAGTGAACTAGGTCAGCACCACACTGAAGCTTTCTTT. This encodes CASSELGQHHTEAFF. The chain links TRBV25-1 to TRBJ1-1; D is undetermined. The germline gives CDR1 MGHDK, CDR2 SYGVNS. Trimming stripped 2 bases from V and 3 bases from J, with 13 bases between. The CDR3 runs 15 residues.

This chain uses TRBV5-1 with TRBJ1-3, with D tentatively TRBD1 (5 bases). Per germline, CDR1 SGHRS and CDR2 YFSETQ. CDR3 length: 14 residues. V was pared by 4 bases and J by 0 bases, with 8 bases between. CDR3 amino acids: CASSRQPSGNTIYF. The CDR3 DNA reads TGCGCCAGCAGCCGACAGCCCTCTGGAAACACCATATATTTT.

CDR3 nucleotide sequence: TGTGCCAGCAGCCTACAGAATCTGGCTAGCTCACAGCAGTACTTC. Translation: CASSLQNLASSQQYF. The chain recombines TRBV4-2 with TRBJ2-7; TRBD2 is a possible D gene (5 bases). The germline V gene has CDR1 LGHNA and CDR2 YNFKEQ. The germline V and J ends were trimmed by 4 bases and 8 bases, with 21 bases remaining between them. This CDR3 region has 15 residues.

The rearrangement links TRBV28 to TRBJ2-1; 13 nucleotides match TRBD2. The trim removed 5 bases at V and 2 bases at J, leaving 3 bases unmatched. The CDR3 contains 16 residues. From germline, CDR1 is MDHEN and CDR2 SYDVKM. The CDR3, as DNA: TGTGCCAGCAGTCGGACTAGCGGGGGCCCCTACAATGAGCAGTTCTTC. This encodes CASSRTSGGPYNEQFF.

CDR3 sequence: CASGTLTNYGYTF. The CDR3 DNA is TGTGCCAGTGGGACACTAACAAACTATGGCTACACCTTC. This sequence joins TRBV19 and TRBJ1-2, with D perhaps TRBD1 (6 bases). The germline gives CDR1 LNHDA, CDR2 SQIVND (reference sequence). The V and J ends lost 8 bases and 2 bases respectively, with 12 bases between them. The CDR3 has 13 amino acids.

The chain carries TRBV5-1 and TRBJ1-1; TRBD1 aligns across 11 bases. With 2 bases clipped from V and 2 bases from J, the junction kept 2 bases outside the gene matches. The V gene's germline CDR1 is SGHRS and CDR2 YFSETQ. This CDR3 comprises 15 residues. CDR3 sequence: CASSLRTGGNTEAFF. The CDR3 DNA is TGCGCCAGCAGCTTACGGACAGGGGGCAACACTGAAGCTTTCTTT.

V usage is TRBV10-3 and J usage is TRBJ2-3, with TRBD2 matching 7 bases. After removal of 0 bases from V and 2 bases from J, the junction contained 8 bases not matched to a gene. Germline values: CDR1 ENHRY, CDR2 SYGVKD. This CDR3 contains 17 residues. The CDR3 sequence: CAISESRASGTTDTQYF. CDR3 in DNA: TGTGCCATCAGTGAGTCGAGGGCTAGCGGCACCACAGATACGCAGTATTTT.

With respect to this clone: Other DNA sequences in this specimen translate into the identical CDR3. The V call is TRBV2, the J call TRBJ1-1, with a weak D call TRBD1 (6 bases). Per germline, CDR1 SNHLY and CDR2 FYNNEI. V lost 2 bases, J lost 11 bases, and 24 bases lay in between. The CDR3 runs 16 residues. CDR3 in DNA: TGTGCCAGCAGTGAATTTCAAGTGGGGACGGGGGGCGCCGCTTTCTTT. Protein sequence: CASSEFQVGTGGAAFF. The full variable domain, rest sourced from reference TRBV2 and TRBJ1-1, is EPEVTQTPSHQVTQMGQEVILRCVPISNHLYFYWYRQILGQKVEFLVSFYNNEISEKSEIFDDQFSVERPDGSNFTLKIRSTKLEDSAMYFCASSEFQVGTGGAAFFGQGTRLTVV.

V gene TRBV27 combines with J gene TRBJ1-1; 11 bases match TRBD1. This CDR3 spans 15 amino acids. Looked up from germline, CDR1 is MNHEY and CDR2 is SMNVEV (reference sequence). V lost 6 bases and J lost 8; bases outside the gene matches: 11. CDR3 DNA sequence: TGTGCCAGCAGCCCCCGCGGACAGGGGGCCCTGGAAGCTTTCTTT. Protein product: CASSPRGQGALEAFF.

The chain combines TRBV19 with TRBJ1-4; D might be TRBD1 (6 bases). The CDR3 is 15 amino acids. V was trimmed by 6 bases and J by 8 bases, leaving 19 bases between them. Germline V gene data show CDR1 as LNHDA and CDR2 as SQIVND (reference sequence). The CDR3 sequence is CASSPSETGGEKLFF. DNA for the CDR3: TGTGCCAGTAGCCCTTCGGAGACAGGCGGAGAAAAACTGTTTTTT.

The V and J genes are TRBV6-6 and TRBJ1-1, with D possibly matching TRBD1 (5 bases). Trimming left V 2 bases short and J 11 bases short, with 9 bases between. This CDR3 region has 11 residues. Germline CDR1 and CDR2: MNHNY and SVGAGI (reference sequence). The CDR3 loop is CASSYQGGAFF. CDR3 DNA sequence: TGTGCCAGCAGTTACCAGGGTGGTGCTTTCTTT.

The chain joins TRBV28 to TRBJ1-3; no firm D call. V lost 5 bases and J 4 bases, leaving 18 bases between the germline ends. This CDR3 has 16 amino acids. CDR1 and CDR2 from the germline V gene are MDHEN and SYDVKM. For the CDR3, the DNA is TGTGCCAGCAGTCGTATCCTGACTAGCGCCGGAAACACCATATATTTT. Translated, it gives CASSRILTSAGNTIYF.

The CDR3 protein is CASSLAGGHGYTF. The CDR3 DNA reads TGTGCCAGCAGTCTGGCAGGGGGCCATGGCTACACCTTC. This rearrangement joins TRBV27 to TRBJ1-2, with 8 positions matching TRBD1. CDR1 and CDR2 (germline): MNHEY, SMNVEV (reference sequence). The CDR3 has 13 amino acids. V lost 5 bases, J lost 6 bases, and 5 bases stayed unmatched.

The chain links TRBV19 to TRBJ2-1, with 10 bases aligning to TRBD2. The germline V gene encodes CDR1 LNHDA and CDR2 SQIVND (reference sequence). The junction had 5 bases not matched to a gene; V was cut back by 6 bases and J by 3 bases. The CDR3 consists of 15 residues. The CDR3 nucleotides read TGTGCCAGTAGCACTAGCGGGACTTACTACAATGAGCAGTTCTTC. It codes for CASSTSGTYYNEQFF.

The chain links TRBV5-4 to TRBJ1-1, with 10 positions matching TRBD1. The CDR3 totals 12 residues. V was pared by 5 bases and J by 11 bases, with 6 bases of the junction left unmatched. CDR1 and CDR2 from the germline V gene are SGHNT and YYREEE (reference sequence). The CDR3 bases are TGTGCCAGCAGGGGACAGGGGTTGGAGGCTTTCTTT. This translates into CASRGQGLEAFF. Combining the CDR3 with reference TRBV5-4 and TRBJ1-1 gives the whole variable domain ETGVTQSPTHLIKTRGQQVTLRCSSQSGHNTVSWYQQALGQGPQFIFQYYREEENGRGNFPPRFSGLQFPNYSSELNVNALELDDSALYLCASRGQGLEAFFGQGTRLTVV.

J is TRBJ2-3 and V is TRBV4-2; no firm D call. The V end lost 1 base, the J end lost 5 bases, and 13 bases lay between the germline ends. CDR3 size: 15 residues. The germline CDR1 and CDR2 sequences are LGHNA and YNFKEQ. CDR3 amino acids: CASSQVGPGLDTQYF. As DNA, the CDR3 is TGTGCCAGCAGCCAAGTGGGCCCAGGTTTAGATACGCAGTATTTT.

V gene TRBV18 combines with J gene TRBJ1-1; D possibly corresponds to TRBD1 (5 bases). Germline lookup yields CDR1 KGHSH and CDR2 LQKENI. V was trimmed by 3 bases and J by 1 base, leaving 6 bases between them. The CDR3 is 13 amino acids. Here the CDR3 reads CASSPQGNTEAFF. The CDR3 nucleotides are TGTGCCAGCTCACCCCAGGGGAACACTGAAGCTTTCTTT.